One and the same sample provided the 2 T cell receptor beta chains below, sequenced in a study of blood T cells in healthy people across ages. Together with a sample-barcoded 5' primer, a J-beta primer mix was included in a second PCR lasting about 7 to 11 cycles. Using its own MiXCR run on the 5' RACE reads, TCRdb lists one record per CDR3 protein. The sample has roughly 2 million distinct CDR3 sequences, 40% to 55% seen once. The sequenced material came from blood. Source of these receptors: a woman in her thirties or forties in good health.

This chain connects TRBV6-5 to TRBJ1-4, with TRBD1 matching over 7 bases. Trimming removed 0 bases from V and 7 bases from J; junction bases left unmatched: 5. The CDR3 length is 15 residues. Per germline, CDR1 MNHEY and CDR2 SVGAGI. The CDR3 protein is CASSYSSQGGEKLFF. The DNA for the CDR3 is TGTGCCAGCAGTTACTCCTCGCAGGGGGGTGAAAAACTGTTTTTT.

This chain joins TRBV20-1 and TRBJ1-1; 8 bases agree with TRBD1. Germline V gene sequence: CDR1 DFQATT, CDR2 SNEGSKA (reference sequence). V shed 1 base, J shed 6 bases, and the junction held 10 bases outside the gene matches. This CDR3 contains 15 residues. CDR3 residues: CSARGGQGAGAEAFF. The CDR3 DNA reads TGCAGTGCTAGAGGGGGTCAGGGGGCTGGAGCTGAAGCTTTCTTT.